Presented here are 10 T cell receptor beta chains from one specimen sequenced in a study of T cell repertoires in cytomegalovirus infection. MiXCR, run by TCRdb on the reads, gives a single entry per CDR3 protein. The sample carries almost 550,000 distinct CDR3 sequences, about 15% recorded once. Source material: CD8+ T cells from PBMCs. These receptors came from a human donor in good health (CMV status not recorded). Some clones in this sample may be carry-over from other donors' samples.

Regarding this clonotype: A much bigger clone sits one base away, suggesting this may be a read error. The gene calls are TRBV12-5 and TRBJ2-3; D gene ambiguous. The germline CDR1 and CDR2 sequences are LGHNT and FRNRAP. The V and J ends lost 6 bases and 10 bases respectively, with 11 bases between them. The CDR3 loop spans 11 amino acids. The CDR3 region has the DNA TGTGCTAGTGGGCCTCACTTTCCGCAGTATTTT. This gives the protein CASGPHFPQYF. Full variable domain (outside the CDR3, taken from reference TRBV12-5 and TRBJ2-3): DARVTQTPRHKVTEMGQEVTMRCQPILGHNTVFWYRQTMMQGLELLAYFRNRAPLDDSGMPKDRFSAEMPDATLATLKIQPSEPRDSAVYFCASGPHFPQYFGPGTRLTVL.

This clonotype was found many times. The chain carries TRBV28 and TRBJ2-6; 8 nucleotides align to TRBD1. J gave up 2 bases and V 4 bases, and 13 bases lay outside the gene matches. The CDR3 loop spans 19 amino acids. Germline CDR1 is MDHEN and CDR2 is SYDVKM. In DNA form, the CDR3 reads TGTGCCAGCAGTTCCCGGTGGACAGGGCCTCAAACTGGGGCCAACGTCCTGACTTTC. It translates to CASSSRWTGPQTGANVLTF.

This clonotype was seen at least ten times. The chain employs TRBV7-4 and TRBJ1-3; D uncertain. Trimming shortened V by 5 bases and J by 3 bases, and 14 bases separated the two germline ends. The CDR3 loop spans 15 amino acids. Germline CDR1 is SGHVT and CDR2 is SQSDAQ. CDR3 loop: CASSPRLRVGNTIYF. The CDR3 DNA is TGTGCCAGCAGCCCGAGACTAAGGGTTGGAAACACCATATATTTT.

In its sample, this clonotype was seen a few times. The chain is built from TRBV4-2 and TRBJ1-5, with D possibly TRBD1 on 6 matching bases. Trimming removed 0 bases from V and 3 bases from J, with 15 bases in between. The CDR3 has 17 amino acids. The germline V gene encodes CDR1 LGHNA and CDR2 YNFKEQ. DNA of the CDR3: TGTGCCAGCAGCCAAGATCCGAATAGGGGGTCCAATCAGCCCCAGCATTTT. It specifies CASSQDPNRGSNQPQHF.

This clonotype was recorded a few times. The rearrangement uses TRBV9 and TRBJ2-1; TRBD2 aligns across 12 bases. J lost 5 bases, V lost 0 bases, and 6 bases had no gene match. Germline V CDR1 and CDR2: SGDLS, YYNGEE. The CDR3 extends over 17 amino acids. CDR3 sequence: CASSVARLAGDHNEQFF. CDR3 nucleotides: TGTGCCAGCAGCGTAGCTAGACTAGCGGGGGACCACAATGAGCAGTTCTTC.

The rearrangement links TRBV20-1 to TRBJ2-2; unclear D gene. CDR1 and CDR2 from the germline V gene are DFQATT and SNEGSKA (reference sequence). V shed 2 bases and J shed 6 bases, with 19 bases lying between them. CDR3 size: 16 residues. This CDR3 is CSARLVGFSVSGELFF. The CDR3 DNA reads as TGCAGTGCTAGACTAGTGGGGTTTTCCGTATCCGGGGAGCTGTTTTTT.

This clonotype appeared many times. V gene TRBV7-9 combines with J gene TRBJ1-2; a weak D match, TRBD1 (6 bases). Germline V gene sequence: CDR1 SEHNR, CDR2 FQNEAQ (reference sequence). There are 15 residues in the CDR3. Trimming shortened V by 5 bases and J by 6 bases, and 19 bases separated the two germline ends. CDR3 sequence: CASSNPTGQVDGYTF. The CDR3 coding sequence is TGTGCCAGCAGCAACCCAACAGGGCAGGTGGATGGCTACACCTTC.

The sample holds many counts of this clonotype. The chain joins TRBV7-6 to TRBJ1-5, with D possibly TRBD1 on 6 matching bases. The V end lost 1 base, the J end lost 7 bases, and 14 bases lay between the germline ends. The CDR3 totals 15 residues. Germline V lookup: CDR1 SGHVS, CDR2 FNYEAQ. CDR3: CASSLESGAGQPQHF. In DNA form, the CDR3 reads TGTGCCAGCAGCTTAGAGTCGGGGGCAGGGCAGCCCCAGCATTTT.

CDR3 amino acids: CAWSTRAGGLSYEQYF. CDR3 DNA sequence: TGTGCCTGGAGTACTCGAGCGGGAGGTCTCTCCTACGAGCAGTACTTC. The rearrangement links TRBV30 to TRBJ2-7, with 9 bases matching TRBD2. Germline V gives CDR1 GTSNPN, CDR2 SVGIG (reference sequence). Unmatched junction bases numbered 8, after V lost 2 bases and J lost 0 bases. The length of the CDR3 is 16 residues.

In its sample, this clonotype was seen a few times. DNA of the CDR3: TGTGCCAGCAGTTACTCGAGGGTCGGCAATCAGCCCCAGCATTTT. Translating gives CASSYSRVGNQPQHF. The chain combines TRBV6-6 with TRBJ1-5; D is uncertain. V lost 0 bases to trimming and J lost 2 bases, with 8 bases between them. CDR3 length: 15 amino acids. Germline lookup yields CDR1 MNHNY and CDR2 SVGAGI (reference sequence).